This T cell receptor (beta chain) was captured by sequencing in a study of T cells in Graves' hyperthyroidism and ophthalmopathy. The V gene lost 6 bases and the J gene lost 1 base, with 27 bases spanning the gap. The germline V gene has CDR1 DFQATT and CDR2 SNEGSKA (reference sequence). The CDR3 loop spans 18 amino acids. The source material, RNA transcripts, was used to amplify TCR beta CDR3 regions. A first-round RT-PCR of the TCR CDR3 used the HTBI primer set. MiXCR, run by TCRdb on the multiplex PCR reads, gives a single entry per CDR3 protein. Of about 840,000 distinct CDR3 sequences detected, about 38% appear once; the ten largest clones hold 8.9%.

The specimen sequenced was blood. The sequence was obtained from a man between 18 and 29 years old with Graves' hyperthyroidism. This sequence joins TRBV20-1 and TRBJ1-1, with a weak D call TRBD1 (6 bases). CDR3 DNA: TGCAGTGCGGAAACTAAGGGGGAGGTCCCAGACGCGAACACTGAAGCTTTCTTT. This translates into CSAETKGEVPDANTEAFF.